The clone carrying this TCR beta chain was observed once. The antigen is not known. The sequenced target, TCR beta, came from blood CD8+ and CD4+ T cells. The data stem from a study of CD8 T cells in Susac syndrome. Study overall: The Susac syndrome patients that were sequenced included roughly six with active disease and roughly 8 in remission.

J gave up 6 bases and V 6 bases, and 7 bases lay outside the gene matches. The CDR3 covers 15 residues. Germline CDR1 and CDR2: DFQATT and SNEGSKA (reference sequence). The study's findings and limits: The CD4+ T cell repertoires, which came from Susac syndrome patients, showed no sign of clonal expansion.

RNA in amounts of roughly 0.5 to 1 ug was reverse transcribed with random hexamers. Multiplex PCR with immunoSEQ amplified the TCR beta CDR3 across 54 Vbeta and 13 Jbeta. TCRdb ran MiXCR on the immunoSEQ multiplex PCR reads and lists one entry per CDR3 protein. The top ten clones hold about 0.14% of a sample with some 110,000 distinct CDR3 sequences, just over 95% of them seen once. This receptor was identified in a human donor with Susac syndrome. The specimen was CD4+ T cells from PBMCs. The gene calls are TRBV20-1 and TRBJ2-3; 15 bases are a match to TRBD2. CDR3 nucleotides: TGCAGTGCGTGGACTAGCGGGAGGGCCATGGATACGCAGTATTTT. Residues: CSAWTSGRAMDTQYF.